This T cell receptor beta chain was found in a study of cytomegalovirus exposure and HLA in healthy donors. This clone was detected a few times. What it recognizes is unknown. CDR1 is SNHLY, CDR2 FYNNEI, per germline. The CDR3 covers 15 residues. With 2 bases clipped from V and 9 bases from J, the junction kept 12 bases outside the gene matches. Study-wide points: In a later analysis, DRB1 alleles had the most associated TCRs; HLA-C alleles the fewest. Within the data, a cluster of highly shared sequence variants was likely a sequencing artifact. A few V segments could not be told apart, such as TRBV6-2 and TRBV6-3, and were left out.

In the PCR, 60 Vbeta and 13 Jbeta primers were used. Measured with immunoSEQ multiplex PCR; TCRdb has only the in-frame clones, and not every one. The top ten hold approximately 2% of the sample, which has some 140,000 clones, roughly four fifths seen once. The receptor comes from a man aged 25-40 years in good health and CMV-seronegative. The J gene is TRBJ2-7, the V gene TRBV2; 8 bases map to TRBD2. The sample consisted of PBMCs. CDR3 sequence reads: CASSESGTSGLGQYF. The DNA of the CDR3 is TGTGCCAGCAGTGAATCGGGGACTAGTGGCCTCGGGCAGTACTTC. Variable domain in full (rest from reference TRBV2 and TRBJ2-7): EPEVTQTPSHQVTQMGQEVILRCVPISNHLYFYWYRQILGQKVEFLVSFYNNEISEKSEIFDDQFSVERPDGSNFTLKIRSTKLEDSAMYFCASSESGTSGLGQYFGPGTRLTVT.